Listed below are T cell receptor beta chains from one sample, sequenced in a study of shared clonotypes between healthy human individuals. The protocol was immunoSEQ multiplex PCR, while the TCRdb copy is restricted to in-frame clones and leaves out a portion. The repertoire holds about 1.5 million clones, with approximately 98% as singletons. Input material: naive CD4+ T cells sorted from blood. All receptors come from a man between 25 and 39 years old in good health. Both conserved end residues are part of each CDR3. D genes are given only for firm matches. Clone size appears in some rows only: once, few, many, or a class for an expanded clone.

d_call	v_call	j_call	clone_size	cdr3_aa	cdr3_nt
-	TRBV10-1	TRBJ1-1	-	CASSEYLNTEAFF	TGCGCCAGCAGTGAGTATTTGAACACTGAAGCTTTCTTT
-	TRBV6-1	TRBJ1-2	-	CASSERRPNGYTF	TGTGCCAGCAGTGAGAGACGGCCCAATGGCTACACCTTC
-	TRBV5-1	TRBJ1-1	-	CASSRTNMNTEAFF	TGCGCCAGCAGCCGAACAAACATGAACACTGAAGCTTTCTTT
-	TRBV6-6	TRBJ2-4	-	CASSPNGRRGQNIQYF	TGTGCCAGCAGTCCTAACGGTAGGAGGGGCCAAAACATTCAGTACTTC
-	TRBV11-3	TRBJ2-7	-	CASSNPPFYEQYF	TGTGCCAGCAGCAATCCTCCGTTCTACGAGCAGTACTTC
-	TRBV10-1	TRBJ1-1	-	CASSESGLTREAFF	TGCGCCAGCAGTGAGTCAGGGCTGACAAGGGAAGCTTTCTTT
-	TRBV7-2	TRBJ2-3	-	CASSPPPGSFTQYF	TGTGCCAGCAGCCCCCCCCCAGGATCTTTCACGCAGTATTTT
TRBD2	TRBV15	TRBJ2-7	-	CATSRGAGVESYEQYF	TGTGCCACCAGCAGAGGAGCGGGAGTAGAGTCCTACGAGCAGTACTTC
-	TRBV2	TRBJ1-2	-	CASSYPFGVVDTF	TGTGCCAGCAGCTACCCGTTCGGGGTTGTAGACACCTTC
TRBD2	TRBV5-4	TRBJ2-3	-	CASSQEGTTLPTDTQYF	TGTGCCAGCAGCCAGGAGGGGACTACCTTGCCCACAGATACGCAGTATTTT
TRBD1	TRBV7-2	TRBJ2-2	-	CASSLRGPNTGELFF	TGTGCCAGCAGCTTAAGGGGGCCTAACACCGGGGAGCTGTTTTTT
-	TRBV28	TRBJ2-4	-	CASSFGSGGAVHF	TGTGCCAGCAGTTTTGGTTCGGGCGGTGCCGTGCACTTC
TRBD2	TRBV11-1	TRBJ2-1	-	CASSRSGNNNEQFF	TGTGCCAGCAGCAGGAGCGGGAACAACAATGAGCAGTTCTTC
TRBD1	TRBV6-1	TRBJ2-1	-	CASSELTGAGINEQFF	TGTGCCAGCAGTGAACTAACAGGGGCTGGGATCAATGAGCAGTTCTTC
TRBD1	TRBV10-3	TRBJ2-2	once	CAIRGDRVSGELFF	TGTGCCATCAGGGGGGACAGGGTCTCCGGGGAGCTGTTTTTT
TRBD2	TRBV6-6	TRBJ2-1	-	CATGLAGNNEQFF	TGTGCCACCGGACTAGCGGGGAACAATGAGCAGTTCTTC
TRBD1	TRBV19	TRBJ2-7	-	CASQSTGLLLGEQYF	TGTGCCAGCCAATCGACAGGGCTCCTACTAGGAGAGCAGTACTTC
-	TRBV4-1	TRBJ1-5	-	CASSQVEYSNQPQHF	TGCGCCAGCAGCCAAGTGGAATATAGCAATCAGCCCCAGCATTTT
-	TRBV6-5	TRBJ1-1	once	CASSHRQATEAFF	TGTGCCAGCAGTCATCGACAGGCCACTGAAGCTTTCTTT
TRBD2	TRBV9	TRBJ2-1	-	CASSLWTSGTSYNEQFF	TGTGCCAGCAGCCTATGGACTAGCGGGACTTCCTACAATGAGCAGTTCTTC
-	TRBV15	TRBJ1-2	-	CATSREPGPHGYTF	TGTGCCACCAGCAGAGAACCCGGTCCTCATGGCTACACCTTC
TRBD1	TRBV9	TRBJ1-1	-	CASSVAGGSTEAFF	TGTGCCAGCAGCGTAGCAGGGGGGAGCACTGAAGCTTTCTTT
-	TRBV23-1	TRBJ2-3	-	CASSQTGGDCTDTQYF	TGCGCCAGCAGTCAGACAGGTGGTGATTGCACAGATACGCAGTATTTT
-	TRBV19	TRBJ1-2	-	CASRIGEANYGYTF	TGTGCCAGTAGAATAGGGGAGGCTAACTATGGCTACACCTTC
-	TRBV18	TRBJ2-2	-	CASSPRAAGELFF	TGTGCCAGCTCACCACGAGCGGCCGGGGAGCTGTTTTTT
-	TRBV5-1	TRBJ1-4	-	CASSRDIPAGEEKLFF	TGCGCCAGCAGCCGGGACATCCCGGCCGGTGAGGAAAAACTGTTTTTT
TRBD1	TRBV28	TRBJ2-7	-	CASSFVTGAQHF	TGTGCCAGCAGTTTTGTGACAGGGGCCCAGCACTTC
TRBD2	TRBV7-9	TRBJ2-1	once	CASSYTASGRVLNEQFF	TGTGCCAGCAGCTATACTGCTAGCGGGAGGGTTTTGAATGAGCAGTTCTTC
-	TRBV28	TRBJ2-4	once	CASSLFSPRTIQYF	TGTGCCAGCAGTTTATTCTCCCCGAGGACCATTCAGTACTTC
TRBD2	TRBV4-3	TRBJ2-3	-	CASSQLAGSDTQYF	TGCGCCAGCAGCCAATTAGCGGGAAGTGATACGCAGTATTTT
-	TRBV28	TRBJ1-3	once	CASSWTAGNTIYF	TGTGCCAGCAGCTGGACAGCTGGAAACACCATATATTTT
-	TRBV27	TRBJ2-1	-	CASSYGTNEQFF	TGTGCCAGCAGCTATGGAACCAATGAGCAGTTCTTC
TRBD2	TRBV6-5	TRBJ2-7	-	CASSLTSGTIYEQYF	TGTGCCAGCAGTTTGACTAGCGGGACCATCTACGAGCAGTACTTC
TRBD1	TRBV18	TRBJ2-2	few	CASSPGTGNTGELFF	TGTGCCAGCTCACCGGGGACAGGGAACACCGGGGAGCTGTTTTTT
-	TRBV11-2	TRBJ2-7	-	CASSLETVPLYEQYF	TGTGCCAGCAGCTTAGAGACTGTCCCCCTCTACGAGCAGTACTTC
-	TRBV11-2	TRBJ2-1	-	CASSLPSYNEQFF	TGTGCCAGCAGCTTACCGTCCTACAATGAGCAGTTCTTC
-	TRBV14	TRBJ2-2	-	CASSQLAHTGELFF	TGTGCCAGCAGCCAATTGGCACACACCGGGGAGCTGTTTTTT
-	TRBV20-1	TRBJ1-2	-	CSAGTSGGYTF	TGCAGTGCCGGTACATCGGGGGGCTACACCTTC
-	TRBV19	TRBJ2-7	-	CASRARSSYEQYF	TGTGCCAGTAGGGCCAGAAGCTCCTACGAGCAGTACTTC
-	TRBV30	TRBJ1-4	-	CAWRARETNEKLFF	TGTGCCTGGAGGGCCAGGGAAACTAATGAAAAACTGTTTTTT
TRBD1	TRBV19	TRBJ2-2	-	CASSLMPGQGRTGELFF	TGTGCCAGTAGTCTCATGCCGGGACAGGGGAGGACCGGGGAGCTGTTTTTT
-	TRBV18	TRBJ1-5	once	CASSPGQGGNQPQHF	TGTGCCAGCTCACCAGGCCAAGGAGGCAATCAGCCCCAGCATTTT
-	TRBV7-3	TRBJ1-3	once	CASSPTIGNTIYF	TGTGCCAGCAGTCCAACGATAGGAAACACCATATATTTT
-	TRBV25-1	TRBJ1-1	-	CASSVGGYTSEAFF	TGTGCCAGCAGTGTCGGCGGATATACGTCTGAAGCTTTCTTT
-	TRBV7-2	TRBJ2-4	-	CASSLARRILSDAKNIQYF	TGTGCCAGCAGCTTAGCGCGTCGAATCCTATCGGATGCCAAAAACATTCAGTACTTC
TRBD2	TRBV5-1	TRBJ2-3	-	CASSIAGDRTDTQYF	TGCGCCAGCAGCATAGCGGGGGATAGGACAGATACGCAGTATTTT
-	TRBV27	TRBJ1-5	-	CASSLVSTRYSNQPQHF	TGTGCCAGCAGTTTAGTGAGTACCCGATATAGCAATCAGCCCCAGCATTTT
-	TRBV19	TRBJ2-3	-	CASSIGFRPTDTQYF	TGTGCCAGTAGTATAGGATTTCGACCCACAGATACGCAGTATTTT
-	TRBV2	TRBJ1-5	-	CASSGLKRDQPQHF	TGTGCCAGCAGTGGGCTCAAGAGGGATCAGCCCCAGCATTTT
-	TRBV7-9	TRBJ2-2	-	CASSVGGDTGELFF	TGTGCCAGCAGCGTAGGGGGGGACACCGGGGAGCTGTTTTTT
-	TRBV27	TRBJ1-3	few	CASSLAGASGNTIYF	TGTGCCAGCAGTTTAGCGGGGGCTAGCGGAAACACCATATATTTT
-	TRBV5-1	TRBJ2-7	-	CASSLASGTYEQYF	TGCGCCAGCAGCTTGGCCTCGGGAACCTACGAGCAGTACTTC
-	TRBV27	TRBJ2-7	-	CASSLQSGSGYEQYF	TGTGCCAGCAGTTTACAGTCCGGGTCAGGGTACGAGCAGTACTTC
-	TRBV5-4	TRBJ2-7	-	CASSPRTGNSYEQYF	TGTGCCAGCAGCCCGCGAACAGGGAATTCGTACGAGCAGTACTTC
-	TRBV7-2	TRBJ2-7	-	CASSLSGGNYEQYF	TGTGCCAGCAGCTTAAGCGGCGGTAACTACGAGCAGTACTTC
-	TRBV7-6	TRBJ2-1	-	CASSLISSNEQFF	TGTGCCAGCAGCTTAATTTCCAGCAATGAGCAGTTCTTC
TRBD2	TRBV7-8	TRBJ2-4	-	CASSSVPGLKNIQYF	TGTGCCAGCAGCTCCGTCCCGGGACTAAAAAACATTCAGTACTTC
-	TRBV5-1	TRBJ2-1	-	CASSSRDRNNEQFF	TGCGCCAGCAGCTCCAGAGATAGGAACAATGAGCAGTTCTTC
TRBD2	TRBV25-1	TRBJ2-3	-	CASMGLVTDTQYF	TGTGCCAGCATGGGACTAGTCACAGATACGCAGTATTTT